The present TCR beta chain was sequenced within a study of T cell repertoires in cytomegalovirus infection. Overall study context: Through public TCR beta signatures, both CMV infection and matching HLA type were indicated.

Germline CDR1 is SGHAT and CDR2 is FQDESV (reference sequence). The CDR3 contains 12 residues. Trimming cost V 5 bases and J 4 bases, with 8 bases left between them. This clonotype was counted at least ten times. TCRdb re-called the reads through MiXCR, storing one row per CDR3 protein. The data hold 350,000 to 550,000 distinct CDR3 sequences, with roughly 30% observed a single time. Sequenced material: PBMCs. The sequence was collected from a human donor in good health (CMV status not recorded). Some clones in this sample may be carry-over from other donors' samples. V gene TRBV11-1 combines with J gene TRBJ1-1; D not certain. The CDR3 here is CASSATGTEAFF. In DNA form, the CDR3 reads TGTGCCAGCAGCGCCACGGGCACTGAAGCTTTCTTT.